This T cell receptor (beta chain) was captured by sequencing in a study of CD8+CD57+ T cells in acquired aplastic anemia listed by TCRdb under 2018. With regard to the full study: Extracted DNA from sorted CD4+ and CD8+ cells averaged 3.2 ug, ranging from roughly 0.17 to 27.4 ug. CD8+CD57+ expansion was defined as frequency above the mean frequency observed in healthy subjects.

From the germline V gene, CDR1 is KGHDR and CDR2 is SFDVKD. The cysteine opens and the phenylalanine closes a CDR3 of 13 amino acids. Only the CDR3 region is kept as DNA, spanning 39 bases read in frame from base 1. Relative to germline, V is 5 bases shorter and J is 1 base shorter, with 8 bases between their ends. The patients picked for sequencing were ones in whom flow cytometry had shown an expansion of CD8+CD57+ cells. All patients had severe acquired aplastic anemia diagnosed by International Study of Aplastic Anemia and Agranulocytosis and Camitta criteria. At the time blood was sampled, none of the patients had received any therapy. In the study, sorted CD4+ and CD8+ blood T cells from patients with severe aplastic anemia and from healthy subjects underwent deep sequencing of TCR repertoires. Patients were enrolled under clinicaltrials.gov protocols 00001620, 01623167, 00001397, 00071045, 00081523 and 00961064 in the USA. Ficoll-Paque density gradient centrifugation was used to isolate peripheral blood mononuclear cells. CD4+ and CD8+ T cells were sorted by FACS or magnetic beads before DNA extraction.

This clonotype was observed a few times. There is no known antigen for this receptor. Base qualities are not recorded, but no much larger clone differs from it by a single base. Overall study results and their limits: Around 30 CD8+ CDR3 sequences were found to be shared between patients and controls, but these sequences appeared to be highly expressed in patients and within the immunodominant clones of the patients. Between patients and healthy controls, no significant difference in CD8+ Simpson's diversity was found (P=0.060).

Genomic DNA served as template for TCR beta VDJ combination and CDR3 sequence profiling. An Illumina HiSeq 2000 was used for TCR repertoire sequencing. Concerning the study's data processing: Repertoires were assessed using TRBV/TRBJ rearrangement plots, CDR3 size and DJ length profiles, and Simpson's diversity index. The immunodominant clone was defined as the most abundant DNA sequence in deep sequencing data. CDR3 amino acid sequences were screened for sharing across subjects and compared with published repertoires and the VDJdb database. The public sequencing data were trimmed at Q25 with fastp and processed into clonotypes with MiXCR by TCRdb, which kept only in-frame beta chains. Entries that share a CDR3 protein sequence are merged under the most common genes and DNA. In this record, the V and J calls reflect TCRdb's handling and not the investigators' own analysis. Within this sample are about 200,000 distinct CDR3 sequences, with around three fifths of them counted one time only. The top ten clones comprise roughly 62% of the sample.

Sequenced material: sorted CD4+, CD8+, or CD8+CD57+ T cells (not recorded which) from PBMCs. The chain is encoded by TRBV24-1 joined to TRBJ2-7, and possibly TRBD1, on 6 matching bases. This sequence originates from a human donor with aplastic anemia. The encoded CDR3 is CATSAGQSYEQYF. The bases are TGTGCCACCAGTGCAGGACAGTCCTACGAGCAGTACTTC.